Below, one TCR beta chain is given with its context. Its target is not known. Germline V CDR1 and CDR2: MNHEY, SVGAGI. The CDR3 contains 15 residues. UMIs containing a 6-nucleotide sample barcode were added via template switching. From its re-call of the 5' RACE reads, TCRdb lists each CDR3 protein once, without DNA. The sample holds 150,000 or so distinct CDR3 sequences. The data stem from a study of monozygotic twins with inflammatory bowel disease. Study-level findings and limits: Patient repertoires may have gained variability from differing immunosuppressive treatments.

The origin of this receptor is a human donor with ulcerative colitis or Crohn's disease, or a healthy co-twin of an affected twin (not recorded which). The sample comprised blood. This chain joins TRBV6-5 and TRBJ2-7; the D gene TCRdb calls, TRBD2, cannot be checked with no DNA. The CDR3: CASSYGPVQSYEQYF.